Included here is one T cell receptor beta chain sequence, with context. The sample comes from a study of blood T cell repertoires in COVID-19. TCRdb's table, derived via immunoSEQ multiplex PCR, lists solely in-frame clones and lacks some. The data contain more than 200,000 clones, roughly 88% of them singletons. The germline V gene has CDR1 LNHDA and CDR2 SQIVND (reference sequence). The CDR3 contains 16 residues. Trimming cost V 6 bases and J 7 bases; bases outside gene matches: 14. J is TRBJ2-1 and V is TRBV19; the match to TRBD1 covers 8 bases. The TCR originated in a middle-aged woman who had recovered from COVID-19. Sequencing used peripheral blood. CDR3 loop: CASSRPRGQVTNEQFF. In DNA form, the CDR3 reads TGTGCCAGTAGCCGCCCTCGGGGACAGGTCACGAATGAGCAGTTCTTC.